These T cell receptor beta chains were read from a single sample in a study of human T cells and chemical hapten exposure. TCRdb re-analysed the RACE reads in MiXCR, keeping a single row per CDR3 protein. The data contain about 69,000 distinct CDR3 sequences, 10% of them singletons. The starting material was whole blood, obtained in connection with sensitization to the hapten diphenylcyclopropenone (DPC). These receptors were collected from a woman in her 50s with alopecia areata. Some clones in this sample may be carry-over from other donors' samples. Each CDR3 is given with its conserved first and last residue. A D gene is named only where the DNA matches it firmly. Expanded clones are given a class, and other clones once, few, many or no size at all.

d_call | cdr3_length | j_call | clone_size | v_call | cdr3_nt | cdr3_aa
. | 14 | TRBJ2-1 | . | TRBV30 | TGTGCCTGGAGCGCATCAAGGAAATTTAATGAGCAGTTCTTC | CAWSASRKFNEQFF
TRBD2 | 14 | TRBJ2-7 | . | TRBV10-3 | TGTGCCATCAGTGGTTTAGCGGGAGTGGGGGAGCAGTACTTC | CAISGLAGVGEQYF
. | 12 | TRBJ2-7 | . | TRBV28 | TGTGCCAGCAAGGGGAGCTCCTACGAGCAGTACTTC | CASKGSSYEQYF
. | 12 | TRBJ2-7 | . | TRBV29-1 | TGCAGCGTTGCTGACGGAACCTACGAGCAGTACTTC | CSVADGTYEQYF
TRBD2 | 13 | TRBJ2-1 | . | TRBV2 | TGTGCCAGCACGGGGGGGCCCACCGATGAGCAGTTCTTC | CASTGGPTDEQFF
TRBD2 | 18 | TRBJ2-2 | many | TRBV9 | TGTGCCAGCAGCACCTCCCTTGGACTAGCGGGAGAGGCCGGGGAGCTGTTTTTT | CASSTSLGLAGEAGELFF
TRBD2 | 12 | TRBJ2-1 | few | TRBV12-3/TRBV12-4 | TGTGCCAGCAGTTTAGCGGGAGGGCCTCCGTTCTTC | CASSLAGGPPFF
TRBD1 | 14 | TRBJ2-3 | few | TRBV29-1 | TGCAGCTCGAAGGAAACAGGGGGATCGAATACGCAGTATTTT | CSSKETGGSNTQYF
. | 15 | TRBJ2-1 | few | TRBV18 | TGTGCCAGCTCACTGGCTGGCAGCTCCTACAATGAGCAGTTCTTC | CASSLAGSSYNEQFF
. | 12 | TRBJ1-3 | . | TRBV7-9 | TGTGCCAGCAGCTTAGTCGGAAACACCATATATTTT | CASSLVGNTIYF
. | 13 | TRBJ2-3 | few | TRBV29-1 | TGCAGCGCGAGAATTTCAGGGGCAGATACGCAGTATTTT | CSARISGADTQYF
. | 14 | TRBJ1-3 | . | TRBV12-3/TRBV12-4 | TGTGCCAGCAGTTTCGCAGGGGCTGGAAACACCATATATTTT | CASSFAGAGNTIYF
. | 16 | TRBJ1-5 | . | TRBV12-3/TRBV12-4 | TGTGCCAGCAGTTTGGACAGCCTTTATAGCAATCAGCCCCAGCATTTT | CASSLDSLYSNQPQHF
TRBD2 | 16 | TRBJ2-1 | . | TRBV15 | TGTGCCACCAGCAGGACCCCGGGACTAGCGACGGATGAGCAGTTCTTC | CATSRTPGLATDEQFF
. | 14 | TRBJ1-6 | . | TRBV12-3/TRBV12-4 | TGTGCCAGCAGTGCACAGGATTATAATTCACCCCTCCACTTT | CASSAQDYNSPLHF
. | 15 | TRBJ2-2 | . | TRBV5-5 | TGTGCCAGCAGCTTGGTCGGGGCGAACACCGGGGAGCTGTTTTTT | CASSLVGANTGELFF
. | 12 | TRBJ1-4 | few | TRBV30 | TGTGCCTGGAGGGGAAATTCGGAAAAACTGTTTTTT | CAWRGNSEKLFF